This T cell receptor beta chain comes out of a study of T cells in Graves' hyperthyroidism and ophthalmopathy. As for the study in general: Sampling of peripheral blood happened at initial diagnosis, prior to any treatment.

Study conclusions and caveats: The majority of expanded thyroid clonotypes above 0.001 also appeared in blood.

V shed 2 bases, J shed 5 bases, and the junction held 8 bases outside the gene matches. The CDR3 sequence is 15 residues long. The V gene's germline CDR1 is MDHEN and CDR2 SYDVKM. Hyperthyroidism, newly diagnosed and lasting under 2 months, affected patients aged 18 to 65. Clinical symptoms, serum thyroxine, TRAb, thyroid ultrasound and orbital computed tomography informed diagnoses. TCR beta CDR3 regions were amplified from RNA transcripts. First-round RT-PCR of the TCR CDR3 relied on the HTBI primer set. Each CDR3 protein is one row after TCRdb ran MiXCR on the multiplex PCR reads. The repertoire holds a few hundred thousand distinct CDR3 sequences, roughly 25% seen once, with 70% to 75% in the top ten. For this clonotype: What it binds is unknown.

Sequencing was performed on blood. This clonotype originated in a man between 45 and 60 years old with Graves' hyperthyroidism. The V call is TRBV28, the J call TRBJ2-7; 8 positions match TRBD1. CDR3 sequence reads: CASSLMPGQGHEQYF. In DNA, the CDR3 is TGTGCCAGCAGTTTAATGCCCGGACAGGGACACGAGCAGTACTTC.